This TCR beta chain was found in a study of shared clonotypes between healthy human individuals. Study-wide results and limits: The four-donor shared clonotypes exceeded non-shared clonotypes in generation probability, with non-shared ones scoring lower.

The test was conducted at deep level. Produced via immunoSEQ multiplex PCR; TCRdb's table is partial and in-frame only. Seen here are roughly 1 million clones, roughly 70% observed once, and the top ten hold approximately 1.5%. This clone was detected a few times. The antigen remains unidentified. J was trimmed by 7 bases and V by 4 bases; bases with no gene match: 9. This CDR3 contains 14 residues. Germline lookup yields CDR1 KGHSH and CDR2 LQKENI. This clonotype originated in a man younger than 35 in good health. Sequences were obtained from memory CD4+ T cells sorted from blood. Subset reported: CD45RA-negative fraction. The chain couples TRBV18 to TRBJ1-2, with 7 bases fitting TRBD1. The CDR3 is CASSRETTGLGYTF. In nucleotides, the CDR3 is TGTGCCAGCTCACGGGAAACGACAGGGCTTGGCTACACCTTC. Full variable domain (remainder filled in from reference TRBV18 and TRBJ1-2): NAGVMQNPRHLVRRRGQEARLRCSPMKGHSHVYWYRQLPEEGLKFMVYLQKENIIDESGMPKERFSAEFPKEGPSILRIQQVVRGDSAAYFCASSRETTGLGYTFGSGTRLTVV.